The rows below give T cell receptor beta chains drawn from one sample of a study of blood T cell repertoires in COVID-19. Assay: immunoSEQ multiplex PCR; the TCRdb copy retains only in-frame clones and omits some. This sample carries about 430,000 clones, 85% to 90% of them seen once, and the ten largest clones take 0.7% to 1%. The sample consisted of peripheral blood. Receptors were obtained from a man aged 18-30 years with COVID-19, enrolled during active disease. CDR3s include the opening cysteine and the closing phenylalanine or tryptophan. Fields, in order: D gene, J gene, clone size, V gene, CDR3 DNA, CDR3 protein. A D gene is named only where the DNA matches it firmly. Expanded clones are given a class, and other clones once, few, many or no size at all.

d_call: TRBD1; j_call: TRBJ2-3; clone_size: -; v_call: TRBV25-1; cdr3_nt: TGTGCCAGCAGGGGGACAGTTAGCACAGATACGCAGTATTTT; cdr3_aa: CASRGTVSTDTQYF
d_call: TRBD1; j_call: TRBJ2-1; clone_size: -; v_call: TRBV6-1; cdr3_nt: TGTGCCACGCGACCTCCGGGACAGGGGGCGCCGGTACTGTTCTTC; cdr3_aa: CATRPPGQGAPVLFF
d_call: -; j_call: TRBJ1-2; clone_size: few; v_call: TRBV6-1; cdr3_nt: TGTGCCAGCAGTGAACAAGAAGGGGGAGGCTACACCTTC; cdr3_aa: CASSEQEGGGYTF
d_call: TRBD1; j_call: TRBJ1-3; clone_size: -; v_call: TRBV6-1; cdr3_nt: TGTGCCAGCAGTGCCCAGACAGGGTCCAGCTCTGGAAACACCATATATTTT; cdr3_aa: CASSAQTGSSSGNTIYF
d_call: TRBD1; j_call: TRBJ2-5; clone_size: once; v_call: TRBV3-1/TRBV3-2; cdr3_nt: TGTGCCAGCAGCCAAACAGGGGGCGCGGAGACCCAGTACTTC; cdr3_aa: CASSQTGGAETQYF
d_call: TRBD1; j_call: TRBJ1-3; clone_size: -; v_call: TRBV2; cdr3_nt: TGTGCCAGCAGTGATTCGGGACAGGGGGCTGGAAACACCATATATTTT; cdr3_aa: CASSDSGQGAGNTIYF
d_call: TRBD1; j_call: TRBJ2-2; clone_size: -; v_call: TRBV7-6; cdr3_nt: TGTGCCAGCAGCCGTGACAGGGCTCTAACCGGGGAGCTGTTTTTT; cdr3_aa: CASSRDRALTGELFF
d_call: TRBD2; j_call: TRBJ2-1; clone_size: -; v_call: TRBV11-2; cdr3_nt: TGTGCCAGCAGCCGGGGACTAGGAAGCTCCTACAATGAGCAGTTCTTC; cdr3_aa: CASSRGLGSSYNEQFF
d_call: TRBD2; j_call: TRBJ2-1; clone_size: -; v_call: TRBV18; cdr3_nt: TGTGCCAGCTCACCACCGAACCGGGGGACTAGCGGGGTGAATGAGCAGTTCTTC; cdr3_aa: CASSPPNRGTSGVNEQFF
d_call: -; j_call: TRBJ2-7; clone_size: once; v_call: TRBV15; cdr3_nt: TGTGCCACCAGCAGAGATCTGGGCAGGGCCTACGAGCAGTACTTC; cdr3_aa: CATSRDLGRAYEQYF
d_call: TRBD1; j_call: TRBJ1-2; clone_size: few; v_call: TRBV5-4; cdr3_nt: TGTGCCAGCAGCTTGGCAGGGGGCCGAAGCTACACCTTC; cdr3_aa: CASSLAGGRSYTF
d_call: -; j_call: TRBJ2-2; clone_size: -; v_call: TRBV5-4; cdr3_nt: TGTGCCAGCAGCCCGGACTCGAGCACCGGGGAGCTGTTTTTT; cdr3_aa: CASSPDSSTGELFF
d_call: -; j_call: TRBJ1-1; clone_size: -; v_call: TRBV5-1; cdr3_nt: TGCGCCAGCAGCTTGGCCGGGACACAAAACACTGAAGCTTTCTTT; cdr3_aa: CASSLAGTQNTEAFF
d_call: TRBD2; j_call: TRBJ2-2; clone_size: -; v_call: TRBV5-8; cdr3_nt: TGTGCCGGATCAGGACTAGCGGTCCCTCTCACCGGGGAGCTGTTTTTT; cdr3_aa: CAGSGLAVPLTGELFF
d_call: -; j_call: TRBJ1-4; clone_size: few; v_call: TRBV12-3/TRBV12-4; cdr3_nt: TGTGCCAGCACCAGTCAAGAAAAACTGTTTTTT; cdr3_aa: CASTSQEKLFF
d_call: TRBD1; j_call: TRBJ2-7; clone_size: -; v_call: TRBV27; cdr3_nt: TGTGCCAGCAGTCGACAGGGGGTGCAATCCTACGAGCAGTACTTC; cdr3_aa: CASSRQGVQSYEQYF
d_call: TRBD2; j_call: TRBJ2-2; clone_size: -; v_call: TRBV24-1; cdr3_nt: TGTGCCACCAGTGATCCCCGGGGGGCCGGGGAGCTGTTTTTT; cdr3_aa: CATSDPRGAGELFF
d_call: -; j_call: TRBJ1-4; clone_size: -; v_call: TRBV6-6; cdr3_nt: TGTGCCTCCGCAGCTAATGAAAAACTGTTTTTT; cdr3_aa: CASAANEKLFF
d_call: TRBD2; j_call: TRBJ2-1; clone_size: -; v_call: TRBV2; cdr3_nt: TGTGCCAGCAGCTACCTAGCGGGGGAACCTAATGAGCAGTTCTTC; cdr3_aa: CASSYLAGEPNEQFF
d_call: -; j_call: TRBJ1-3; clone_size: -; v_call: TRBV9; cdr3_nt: TGTGCCAGCAGCGTTAACAGTGGAAACACCATATATTTT; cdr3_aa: CASSVNSGNTIYF
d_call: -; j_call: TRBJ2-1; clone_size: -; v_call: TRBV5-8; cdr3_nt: TGTGCCAGCAGCTATAGCGGAGGGTCCTACAATGAGCAGTTCTTC; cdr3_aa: CASSYSGGSYNEQFF
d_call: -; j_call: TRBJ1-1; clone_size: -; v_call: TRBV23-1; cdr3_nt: TGCGCCAATCTACAGTGGAAGGACACTGAAGCTTTCTTT; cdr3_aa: CANLQWKDTEAFF
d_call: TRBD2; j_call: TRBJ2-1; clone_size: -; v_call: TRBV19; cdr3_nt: TGTGCCAGTAGAACCGGGACTAGCGGGAGTAGTGAGCAGTTCTTC; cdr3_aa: CASRTGTSGSSEQFF
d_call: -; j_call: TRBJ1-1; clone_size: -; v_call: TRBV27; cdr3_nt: TGTGCCAGCAGTTTCCGACCAACAGGGAACACTGAAGCTTTCTTT; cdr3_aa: CASSFRPTGNTEAFF
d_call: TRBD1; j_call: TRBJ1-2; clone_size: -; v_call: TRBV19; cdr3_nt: TGTGCCAGTAGTATAGAGGGACAGTACTATGGCTACACCTTC; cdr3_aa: CASSIEGQYYGYTF
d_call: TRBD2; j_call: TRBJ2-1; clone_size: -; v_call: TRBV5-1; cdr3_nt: TGCGCCAGCAGTAGCGGGGACTACCACAATGAGCAGTTCTTC; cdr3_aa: CASSSGDYHNEQFF
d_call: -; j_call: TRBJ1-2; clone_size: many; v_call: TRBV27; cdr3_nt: TGTGCCAGCAGTTTATCGGCCCCTTACTATGGCTACACCTTC; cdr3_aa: CASSLSAPYYGYTF
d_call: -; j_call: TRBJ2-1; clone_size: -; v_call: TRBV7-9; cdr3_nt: TGTGCCAACCAGAAAGAGGAACAGGGAGGGAAGTTCTTC; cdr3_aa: CANQKEEQGGKFF
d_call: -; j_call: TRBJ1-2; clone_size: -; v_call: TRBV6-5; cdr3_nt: TGTGCCAGCAGTTACTCGAGCCCCAGGGGCTATGGCTACACCTTC; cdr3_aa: CASSYSSPRGYGYTF
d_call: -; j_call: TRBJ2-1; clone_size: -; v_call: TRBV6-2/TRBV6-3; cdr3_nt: TGTGCCAGCACCCCGGGGAGGGACAATAGCAATGAGCAGTTCTTC; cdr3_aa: CASTPGRDNSNEQFF
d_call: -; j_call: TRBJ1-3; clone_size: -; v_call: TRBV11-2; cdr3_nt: TGTGCCAGCAGCTTAGTTACAGGGTTCGGAAACACCATATATTTT; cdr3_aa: CASSLVTGFGNTIYF
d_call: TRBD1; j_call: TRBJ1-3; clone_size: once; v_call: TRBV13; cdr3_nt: TGTGCCAGCAGCTCCCGGGGACAGCCTCATGGGTTATATTTT; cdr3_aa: CASSSRGQPHGLYF
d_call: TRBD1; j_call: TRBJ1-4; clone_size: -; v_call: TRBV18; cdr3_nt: TGTGCCAGCTCGCCGGGGACAGGGGACGAAAAACTGTTTTTT; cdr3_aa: CASSPGTGDEKLFF
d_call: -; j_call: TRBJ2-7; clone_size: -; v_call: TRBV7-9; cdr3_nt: TGTGCCAGCAGCCTAAGTAGAGGGTTTAGCTCCTACGAGCAGTACTTC; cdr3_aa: CASSLSRGFSSYEQYF
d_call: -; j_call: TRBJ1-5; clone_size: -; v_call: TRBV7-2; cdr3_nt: TGTGCCAGCAGCTTAGAAACCCCGACATTTGGGCAGCCCCAGCATTTT; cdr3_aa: CASSLETPTFGQPQHF
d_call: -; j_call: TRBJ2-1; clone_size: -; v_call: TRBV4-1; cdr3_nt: TGCGCCAGCAGCCAAGGGGATCTAGCGTGGAGCTCCTACAATGAGCAGTTCTTC; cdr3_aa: CASSQGDLAWSSYNEQFF
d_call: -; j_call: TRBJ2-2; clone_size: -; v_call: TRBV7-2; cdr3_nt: TGTGCCAGCAGCCTCGGGGGATATGGGGAGCTGTTTTTT; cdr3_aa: CASSLGGYGELFF
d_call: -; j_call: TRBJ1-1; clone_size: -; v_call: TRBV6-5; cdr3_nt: TGTGCCTCCTTCCGGGATGCCTTCATGAACACTGAAGCTTTCTTT; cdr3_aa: CASFRDAFMNTEAFF
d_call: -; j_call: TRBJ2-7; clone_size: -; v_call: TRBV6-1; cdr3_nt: TGTGCCAGCAGTGAAGCCTCCGTAAGCCGGCAGTACTTC; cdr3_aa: CASSEASVSRQYF
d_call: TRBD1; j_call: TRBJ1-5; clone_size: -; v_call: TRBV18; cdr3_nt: TGTGCCAGCTCACCAACGGGACAGCGCAATCAGCCCCAGCATTTT; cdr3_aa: CASSPTGQRNQPQHF
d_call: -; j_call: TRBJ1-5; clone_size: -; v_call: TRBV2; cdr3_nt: TGTGCCAGCAGCGAGGTTACAGGAACCCAGCCCCAGCATTTT; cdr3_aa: CASSEVTGTQPQHF
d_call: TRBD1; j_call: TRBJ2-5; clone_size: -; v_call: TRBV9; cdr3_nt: TGTGCCAGCAGCGTCACAGGGGCGTACCAAGAGACCCAGTACTTC; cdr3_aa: CASSVTGAYQETQYF
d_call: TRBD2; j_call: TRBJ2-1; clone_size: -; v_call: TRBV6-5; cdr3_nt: TGTGCCAGCAGTTACTACAGCGGGGGGTACTACAATGAGCAGTTCTTC; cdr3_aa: CASSYYSGGYYNEQFF
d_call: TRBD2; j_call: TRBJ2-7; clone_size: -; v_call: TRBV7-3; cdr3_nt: TGTGCCAGCAGCTTATTAGCGGGAGGGCCTTACGAGCAGTACTTC; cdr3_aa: CASSLLAGGPYEQYF
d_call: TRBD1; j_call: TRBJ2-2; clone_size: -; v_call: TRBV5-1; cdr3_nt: TGCGCCAGCAGCTTAACGGGACAGAGCACCGGGGAGCTGTTTTTT; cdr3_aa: CASSLTGQSTGELFF